One and the same sample provided the 16 T cell receptor beta chains below, sequenced in a study of T cells in Graves' hyperthyroidism and ophthalmopathy. It was RNA transcripts that yielded the amplified TCR beta CDR3 regions. The TCR CDR3 was amplified in a first-round RT-PCR using the HTBI primer set. MiXCR, run by TCRdb on the multiplex PCR reads, gives a single entry per CDR3 protein. The profile shows more than 150,000 distinct CDR3 sequences, approximately 15% of them singletons. Sequencing used blood. All receptors derive from a woman aged 45-65 years with Graves' hyperthyroidism.

This clonotype was seen at least ten times. The chain uses TRBV28 and TRBJ2-7, with D unclear. Germline CDR1 MDHEN, CDR2 SYDVKM. The CDR3 runs 11 residues. V was clipped by 5 bases and J by 6 bases, with 8 bases between them. This CDR3 reads CASSRGTEQYF. The CDR3 DNA is TGTGCCAGCAGTCGAGGAACCGAGCAGTACTTC. The variable domain in full, with the rest retrieved from reference TRBV28 and TRBJ2-7, is DVKVTQSSRYLVKRTGEKVFLECVQDMDHENMFWYRQDPGLGLRLIYFSYDVKMKEKGDIPEGYSVSREKKERFSLILESASTNQTSMYLCASSRGTEQYFGPGTRLTVT.

This clonotype was seen a few times. The J gene is TRBJ2-1, the V gene TRBV9, with D possibly matching TRBD2 (6 bases). The CDR3 sequence is 14 residues long. Per the germline V gene, CDR1 is SGDLS and CDR2 is YYNGEE. V was clipped by 0 bases and J by 8 bases, with 12 bases between them. CDR3 residues: CASSVGGGVHEQFF. The CDR3 nucleotides are TGTGCCAGCAGCGTAGGGGGCGGGGTCCATGAGCAGTTCTTC.

This clonotype appeared a few times. V is TRBV4-1 and J is TRBJ2-1; maybe TRBD1 (7 bases). Trimming stripped 4 bases from V and 6 bases from J, with 16 bases between. The CDR3 has 15 residues. Germline V gene sequence: CDR1 MGHRA, CDR2 YSYEKL. The chain's CDR3 is CASSPYAGGLNEQFF. The CDR3 DNA reads as TGCGCCAGCAGCCCATACGCAGGGGGACTCAATGAGCAGTTCTTC.

This clonotype has ten or more counts. Given a much more abundant clone one base away, this may be a read error. The chain employs TRBV7-9 and TRBJ1-1, with no clear D. V gave up 3 bases and J gave up 1 base, with 6 bases separating them. Germline loops: CDR1 SEHNR, CDR2 FQNEAQ (reference sequence). The CDR3 is 13 residues long. CDR3 coding DNA: TGTGCCAGCAGCTTTGGGTCGAACACTGAAGCTTTCTTT. Protein: CASSFGSNTEAFF. The full variable domain, rest sourced from reference TRBV7-9 and TRBJ1-1, is DTGVSQNPRHKITKRGQNVTFRCDPISEHNRLYWYRQTLGQGPEFLTYFQNEAQLEKSRLLSDRFSAERPKGSFSTLEIQRTEQGDSAMYLCASSFGSNTEAFFGQGTRLTVV.

This chain uses TRBV5-1 with TRBJ2-7, with TRBD1 identical over 8 bases. Unmatched junction bases numbered 16, after V lost 6 bases and J lost 5 bases. CDR1 and CDR2 from the germline V gene are SGHRS and YFSETQ. This CDR3 spans 16 amino acids. The CDR3 reads CASNPLLSRGRNEQYF. The CDR3 DNA reads as TGCGCCAGCAACCCCCTTCTGAGCAGGGGGCGAAACGAGCAGTACTTC.

At least ten counts were recorded for this clonotype. The gene calls are TRBV5-1 and TRBJ2-5; no reliable D call. CDR1 SGHRS and CDR2 YFSETQ come from the germline V gene. V lost 5 bases and J lost 5, with 4 bases in between. The CDR3 extends over 10 amino acids. The CDR3 DNA follows: TGCGCCAGCAGGTGGGAGACCCAGTACTTC. The encoded protein is CASRWETQYF.

This clonotype appeared many times. V usage is TRBV6-1 and J usage is TRBJ1-1; D remains unclear. Germline values: CDR1 MNHNS, CDR2 SASEGT. CDR3 size: 13 residues. The V end was cut by 2 bases, the J end by 10 bases, with 14 bases between. The CDR3 DNA follows: TGTGCCAGCAGTGAACAGCAGCCCGGTGGAGCTTTCTTT. Translated, it gives CASSEQQPGGAFF.

This clonotype was seen a handful of times. The chain is built from TRBV5-1 and TRBJ1-4; D not resolved. Germline lookup yields CDR1 SGHRS and CDR2 YFSETQ. The CDR3 runs to 18 residues. Trimming shortened V by 4 bases and J by 5 bases, and 24 bases separated the two germline ends. The CDR3: CASSPTFPGRARNEKLFF. CDR3 DNA sequence: TGCGCCAGCAGCCCCACCTTCCCCGGACGGGCACGGAATGAAAAACTGTTTTTT.

The chain links TRBV2 to TRBJ2-3; 9 nucleotides match TRBD2. With 2 bases clipped from V and 4 bases from J, the junction kept 7 bases outside the gene matches. Per germline, CDR1 SNHLY and CDR2 FYNNEI. The CDR3 is 16 amino acids. CDR3 residues: CASSEMGGRVADTQYF. The CDR3 nucleotides are TGTGCCAGCAGTGAAATGGGCGGGAGGGTCGCAGATACGCAGTATTTT.

This clonotype was picked up many times. V is TRBV3-1 and J is TRBJ2-1; D remains unclear. The germline gives CDR1 LGHDT, CDR2 YNNKEL (reference sequence). This CDR3 is built from 14 residues. Trimming cost V 3 bases and J 1 base, with 7 bases left between them. CDR3 nucleotides: TGTGCCAGCAGCCATGGACCATCCTACAATGAGCAGTTCTTC. Translated, it gives CASSHGPSYNEQFF.

As regards this clonotype: This may come from a read error, since a much larger clone is one base off. This chain's CDR3 is CASTLASRGIQETQYF. CDR3 nucleotides: TGTGCCAGCACCCTAGCGAGCAGGGGGATCCAAGAGACCCAGTACTTC. V usage is TRBV13 and J usage is TRBJ2-5; TRBD1 might be the D (7 bases). The CDR3 is 16 residues long. The ends were cut back, 7 bases at V and 1 base at J, with 19 bases in the middle. Germline loops: CDR1 PRHDT, CDR2 FYEKMQ (reference sequence).

The sample holds many counts of this clonotype. The rearrangement uses TRBV28 and TRBJ1-1; TRBD1 might be the D (5 bases). CDR1 is MDHEN, CDR2 SYDVKM, per germline. Trimming removed 0 bases from V and 1 base from J, with 6 bases in between. This CDR3 is built from 14 residues. CDR3 bases: TGTGCCAGCAGTTTATGGAGGGGGAACACTGAAGCTTTCTTT. This encodes CASSLWRGNTEAFF. The full variable domain, its missing parts supplied by reference TRBV28 and TRBJ1-1, is DVKVTQSSRYLVKRTGEKVFLECVQDMDHENMFWYRQDPGLGLRLIYFSYDVKMKEKGDIPEGYSVSREKKERFSLILESASTNQTSMYLCASSLWRGNTEAFFGQGTRLTVV.

This clonotype was recorded at least ten times. The chain has TRBV7-9 and TRBJ2-2; TRBD2 agrees at 7 bases. After removal of 5 bases from V and 0 bases from J, the junction contained 9 bases not matched to a gene. CDR1 SEHNR and CDR2 FQNEAQ come from the germline V gene (reference sequence). The CDR3 sequence is 17 residues long. As DNA, the CDR3 is TGTGCCAGCAGCCCCCTAGTGAGCGGGACGAACACCGGGGAGCTGTTTTTT. Amino acids: CASSPLVSGTNTGELFF.

The chain uses TRBV6-5 and TRBJ2-3; 8 bases map to TRBD2. The V segment lost 0 bases and the J segment 6 bases; nucleotides outside the gene matches: 23. Germline loops: CDR1 MNHEY, CDR2 SVGAGI. The CDR3 consists of 21 residues. The CDR3 loop reads CASSYSFGGPMGTRRRDTQYF. The CDR3, as DNA: TGTGCCAGCAGTTACTCGTTCGGGGGGCCCATGGGGACTAGGAGGCGCGATACGCAGTATTTT.

The sample holds many counts of this clonotype. The V call is TRBV11-2, the J call TRBJ2-5; D is perhaps TRBD1 or TRBD2 (5 bases each). Per the germline V gene, CDR1 is SGHAT and CDR2 is FQNNGV. This CDR3 has 15 residues. Trimming shortened V by 4 bases and J by 4 bases, and 16 bases separated the two germline ends. The DNA for the CDR3 is TGTGCCAGCAGCTCCTGGGACGAGACCGGAGAGACCCAGTACTTC. This gives the protein CASSSWDETGETQYF.

This clonotype appeared once. Since a much larger clone is just one base distant, this may be a read error. This rearrangement joins TRBV7-2 to TRBJ2-3; D is perhaps TRBD1 (6 bases). CDR1 is SGHTA, CDR2 FQGNSA, per germline. The CDR3 has 15 amino acids. The V end was cut by 2 bases, the J end by 3 bases, with 12 bases between. In DNA form, the CDR3 reads TGTGCCAGCAGCTTACAGGGGCGGAGGACAGATACGCAGTATTTT. It encodes CASSLQGRRTDTQYF.